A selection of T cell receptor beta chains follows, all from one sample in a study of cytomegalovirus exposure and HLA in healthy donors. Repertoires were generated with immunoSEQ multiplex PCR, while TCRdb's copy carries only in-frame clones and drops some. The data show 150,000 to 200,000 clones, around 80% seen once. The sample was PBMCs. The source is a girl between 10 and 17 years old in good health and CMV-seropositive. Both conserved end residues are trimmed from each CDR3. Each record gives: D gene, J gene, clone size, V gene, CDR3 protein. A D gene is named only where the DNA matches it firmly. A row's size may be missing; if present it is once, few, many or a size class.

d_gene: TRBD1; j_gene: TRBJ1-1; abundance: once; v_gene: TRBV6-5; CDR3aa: ASSYRNRGQGEAF
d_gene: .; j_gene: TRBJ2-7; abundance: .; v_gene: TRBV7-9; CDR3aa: ASSPEGRSGEQY
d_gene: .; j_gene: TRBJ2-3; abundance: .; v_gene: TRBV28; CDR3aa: ASSETRGGDTQY
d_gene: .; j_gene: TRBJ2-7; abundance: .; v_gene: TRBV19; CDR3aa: ASGEGDPDYEQY
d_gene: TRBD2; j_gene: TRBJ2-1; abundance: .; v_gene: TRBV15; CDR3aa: ATSFSPGLVKDEQF
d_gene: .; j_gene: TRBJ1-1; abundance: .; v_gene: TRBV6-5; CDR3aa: ASSYSTGMNTEAF
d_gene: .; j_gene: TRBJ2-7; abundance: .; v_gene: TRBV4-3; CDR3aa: ASSQEIPSYEQY
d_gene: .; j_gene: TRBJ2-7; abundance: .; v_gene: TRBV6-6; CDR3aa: ASSYRGGNEQY
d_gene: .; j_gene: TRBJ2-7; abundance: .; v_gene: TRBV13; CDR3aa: ASRPPRGADYEQY
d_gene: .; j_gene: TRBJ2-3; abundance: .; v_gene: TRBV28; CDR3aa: ASSLIGGKDPDTQY
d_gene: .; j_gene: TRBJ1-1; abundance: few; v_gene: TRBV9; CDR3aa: ASSVSGVGTEAF
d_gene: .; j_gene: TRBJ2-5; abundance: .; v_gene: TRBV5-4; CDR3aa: ASSLGTLQETQY
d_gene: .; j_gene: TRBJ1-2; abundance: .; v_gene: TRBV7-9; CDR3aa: ASSSPRVGLNYGYT
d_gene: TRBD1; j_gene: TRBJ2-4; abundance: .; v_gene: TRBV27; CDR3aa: ASSLGNQGAQY
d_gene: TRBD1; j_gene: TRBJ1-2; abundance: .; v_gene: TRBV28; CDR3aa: ASSFPTGIWGYT
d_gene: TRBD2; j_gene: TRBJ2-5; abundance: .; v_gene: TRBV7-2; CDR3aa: ASSDQQVEREMEETQY
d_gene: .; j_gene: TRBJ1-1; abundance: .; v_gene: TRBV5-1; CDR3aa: ASRDLSVRIDTEAF
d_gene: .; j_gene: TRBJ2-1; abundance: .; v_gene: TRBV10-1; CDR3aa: ASSAQRAISYNEQF
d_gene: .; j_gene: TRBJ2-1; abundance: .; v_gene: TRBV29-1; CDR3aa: SVEDVVRGLNNEQF
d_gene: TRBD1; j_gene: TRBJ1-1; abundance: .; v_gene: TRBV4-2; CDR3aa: ASSQDSGQGWTEAF
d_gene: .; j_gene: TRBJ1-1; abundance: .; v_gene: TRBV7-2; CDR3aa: ASSLSTGVAAF
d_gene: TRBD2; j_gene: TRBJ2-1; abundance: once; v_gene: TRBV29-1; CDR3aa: SVGTSEYNEQF